The 16 T cell receptor beta chains reported below all come from one sample, sequenced in a study of regulatory T cells in long-lasting Graves disease. The time point denotes: newly diagnosed GD, antithyroid drugs for less than 3 months. The TCR library was made from RNA that had been extracted from PBMCs in TRIzol. For TCR beta, libraries came from iRepertoire HTBI primers and Arm-PCR of CDR3 regions. TCRdb passed the multiplex PCR reads through MiXCR, listing each CDR3 protein once. Of approximately 400,000 distinct CDR3 sequences in the sample, 14% to 15% are singletons; the top ten hold over 15%. These data also featured in a second study, about T cells in Graves' hyperthyroidism and ophthalmopathy.

Sequenced material: peripheral blood mononuclear cells (PBMCs), taken at new diagnosis, from a patient treated with antithyroid drugs. These receptors all come from a woman aged 30 to 39 with Graves disease.

This clonotype was found many times. The V call is TRBV7-9, the J call TRBJ2-7, with a tentative D call TRBD1 (6 bases). CDR3 length equals 16 residues. Trimming cost V 0 bases and J 2 bases, with 14 bases left between them. Germline CDR1 reads SEHNR; CDR2 reads FQNEAQ (reference sequence). For the CDR3, the DNA is TGTGCCAGCAGCTTAGCCGGTATACAGGGAGCCTACGAGCAGTACTTC. Translating it yields CASSLAGIQGAYEQYF.

Many counts were recorded for this clonotype. The chain has TRBV12-3 or TRBV12-4 and TRBJ2-1; D remains ambiguous. V was clipped by 10 bases and J by 8 bases, with 12 bases between them. The CDR3 extends over 11 amino acids. CDR3 nucleotides: TGTGCCAACCCGCTTAGGGATGAGCAGTTCTTC. It is translated as CANPLRDEQFF.

This clonotype was seen at least ten times. The chain employs TRBV28 and TRBJ2-3; D might be TRBD2 (5 bases). The CDR3 covers 15 residues. V dropped 2 bases and J dropped 5 bases, with 14 bases sitting between them. Germline CDR1 MDHEN, CDR2 SYDVKM. CDR3 loop: CASSLELAEGDTQYF. The CDR3 DNA sequence: TGTGCCAGCAGTTTAGAATTGGCTGAGGGAGATACGCAGTATTTT.

This clonotype came up many times. V and J are TRBV3-1 and TRBJ2-1, with 9 bases aligning to TRBD2. The CDR3 sequence is 18 residues long. CDR1 and CDR2 from the germline V gene are LGHDT and YNNKEL (reference sequence). The J segment lost 0 bases and the V segment lost 2 bases, leaving 8 bases of the junction unmatched. The CDR3 loop reads CASSQLGAGGSSYNEQFF. CDR3 sequence (DNA): TGTGCCAGCAGCCAATTGGGGGCGGGAGGGAGCTCCTACAATGAGCAGTTCTTC.

This clonotype showed up many times. The chain uses TRBV2 and TRBJ2-3; TRBD2 matches 12 bases. The V segment lost 8 bases and the J segment 4 bases; nucleotides outside the gene matches: 10. CDR3 size: 16 residues. Germline values: CDR1 SNHLY, CDR2 FYNNEI. CDR3 DNA: TGTGCCAGCCGTCCAAGACTAGCGGGAGTGTCAGATACGCAGTATTTT. This codes for CASRPRLAGVSDTQYF.

Note on this clonotype: A much larger clonotype is one base distant, so this may be a read error. The conserved phenylalanine or tryptophan is not found at the CDR3 terminus, so this likely reflects a read error. The genes are TRBV19 and TRBJ1-1, with a possible D match to TRBD1 (6 bases). This CDR3 is built from 15 residues. Trimming took off 9 bases at V and 0 bases at J, with 17 bases between the two ends. In germline, CDR1 is LNHDA, CDR2 SQIVND (reference sequence). The CDR3 DNA reads TGTGCCAGCACTCTCGGAGGGGGTATGAACACTGAAGCTTTCTCT. Its translation: CASTLGGGMNTEAFS.

The chain joins TRBV7-6 to TRBJ2-1; maybe TRBD2 (6 bases). The V end lost 4 bases, the J end lost 5 bases, and 24 bases lay between the germline ends. This CDR3 spans 18 amino acids. Germline CDR1 reads SGHVS; CDR2 reads FNYEAQ. The CDR3, as DNA: TGTGCCAGCAGCTCGAGGGTCCCGGGACTCCAAAATAACAATGAGCAGTTCTTC. Its protein product is CASSSRVPGLQNNNEQFF.

This clonotype turned up a few times. The V gene is TRBV24-1, the J gene TRBJ2-7, with D hard to call. The CDR3 consists of 14 residues. The V end lost 2 bases, the J end lost 1 base, and 8 bases lay between the germline ends. Germline CDR1 KGHDR, CDR2 SFDVKD. CDR3 sequence (DNA): TGTGCCACCAGTGATTGGGGAACATCCTACGAGCAGTACTTC. It is translated as CATSDWGTSYEQYF.

This clonotype was observed at least ten times. The CDR3 region is CASSARGQRYNEQFF. For the CDR3, the DNA is TGTGCCAGCAGCGCAAGGGGACAGCGCTACAATGAGCAGTTCTTC. The chain couples TRBV7-9 to TRBJ2-1, with TRBD1 matching 7 bases. With V trimmed by 5 bases and J by 3 bases, 7 bases remained unmatched. The germline CDR1 and CDR2 sequences are SEHNR and FQNEAQ (reference sequence). The CDR3 is 15 amino acids.

To note about this clonotype: A much bigger clone sits one base away, suggesting this may be a read error. The chain joins TRBV28 to TRBJ1-1; D call uncertain. Germline V lookup: CDR1 MDHEN, CDR2 SYDVKM. Between the trimmed V and J ends, which lost 6 bases and 10 bases, there was a span of 12 bases. The CDR3 spans 11 residues. As DNA, the CDR3 is TGTGCCAGCAGGGATGAACCTGCAGCTTTCTTT. Translation: CASRDEPAAFF.

In its sample, this clonotype was seen many times. The chain employs TRBV7-9 and TRBJ2-5; 8 positions match TRBD1. Germline V gene lookup returns CDR1 SEHNR and CDR2 FQNEAQ (reference sequence). The V gene end was trimmed by 2 bases and the J gene end by 5 bases; junction bases not matched to a gene: 4. The CDR3 contains 14 residues. The CDR3 protein is CASSLSTGAETQYF. CDR3 bases: TGTGCCAGCAGCTTATCGACAGGGGCCGAGACCCAGTACTTC.

This clonotype has just a few counts. The chain recombines TRBV7-9 with TRBJ1-2; D uncertain. Germline CDR1 is SEHNR and CDR2 is FQNEAQ (reference sequence). There are 15 residues in the CDR3. V was clipped by 5 bases and J by 4 bases, with 17 bases between them. The DNA of the CDR3 is TGTGCCAGCAGCCCACTGGGGATGCGAGGCTATGGCTACACCTTC. This encodes CASSPLGMRGYGYTF.

This clonotype was recorded many times. V gene TRBV12-5 combines with J gene TRBJ2-1; D remains ambiguous. Germline V gene sequence: CDR1 LGHNT, CDR2 FRNRAP. The CDR3 is 12 residues long. With 5 bases removed from V and 8 bases from J, the gap between germline ends came to 10 bases. The CDR3 region is CASGPLEYEQFF. CDR3 nucleotide sequence: TGTGCTAGTGGTCCCCTAGAGTATGAGCAGTTCTTC.

This clonotype occurred a few times. This chain joins TRBV20-1 and TRBJ2-5; a weak D match, TRBD2 (7 bases). The V gene's germline CDR1 is DFQATT and CDR2 SNEGSKA (reference sequence). The CDR3 has 15 residues. Between the trimmed V and J ends, which lost 5 bases and 11 bases, there was a span of 27 bases. The CDR3 here is CSALGGGVSYNEQYF. CDR3 coding DNA: TGCAGTGCTTTAGGGGGAGGGGTCTCCTACAATGAGCAGTACTTC.

This clonotype was seen only a few times. The genes are TRBV24-1 and TRBJ2-1; 12 bases map to TRBD1. Germline assignment: CDR1 KGHDR and CDR2 SFDVKD. There are 16 residues in the CDR3. V lost 4 bases and J lost 7; bases outside the gene matches: 7. CDR3 nucleotides: TGTGCCACCAGTGACCCGGGACAGGGGGCCGGGAATGAGCAGTTCTTC. The encoded protein is CATSDPGQGAGNEQFF.

The chain joins TRBV19 to TRBJ2-5; 12 bases fit TRBD2. CDR1 and CDR2 from the germline V gene are LNHDA and SQIVND (reference sequence). J was trimmed by 4 bases and V by 5 bases; bases with no gene match: 8. The CDR3 consists of 16 residues. Written as DNA, the CDR3 is TGTGCCAGTAGTCCGGCTAGCGGGAGGGCCTCAGAGACCCAGTACTTC. Its translation: CASSPASGRASETQYF.